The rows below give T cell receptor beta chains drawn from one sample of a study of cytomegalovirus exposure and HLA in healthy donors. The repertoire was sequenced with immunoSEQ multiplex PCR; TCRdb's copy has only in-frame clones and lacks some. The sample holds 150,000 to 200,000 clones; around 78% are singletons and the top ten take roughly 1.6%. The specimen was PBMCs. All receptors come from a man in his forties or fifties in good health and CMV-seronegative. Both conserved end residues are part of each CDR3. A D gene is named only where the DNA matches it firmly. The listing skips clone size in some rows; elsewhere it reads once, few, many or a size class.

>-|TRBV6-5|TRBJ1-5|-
TGTGCCAGCAGTACGGGTAGCAATCAGCCCCAGCATTTT
CASSTGSNQPQHF
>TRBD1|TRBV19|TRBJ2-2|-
TGTGCCAGTAGAACAGGGGAATCCGGCGGGGAGCTGTTTTTT
CASRTGESGGELFF
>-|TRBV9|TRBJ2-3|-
TGTGCCAGCAGCGCCCCGTCGGCGGGCCTCACAGATACGCAGTATTTT
CASSAPSAGLTDTQYF
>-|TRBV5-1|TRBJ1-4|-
TGCGCCAGCAGCTTGGGTGTAGGCGGACAGACCACTAATGAAAAACTGTTTTTT
CASSLGVGGQTTNEKLFF
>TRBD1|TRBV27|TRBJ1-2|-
TGTGCCAGCAGTTTATCAAGTCAGGGGGCCCCGGATGGCTACACCTTC
CASSLSSQGAPDGYTF
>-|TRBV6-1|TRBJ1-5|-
TGTGCCAGCAGTGAAGGGTCAGGTTCAGGGCAGCCCCAGCATTTT
CASSEGSGSGQPQHF
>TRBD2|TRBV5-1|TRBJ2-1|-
TGCGCCAGCAGCTTGGAGGGGACTAGCGGGAGCAGAGTCAATGAGCAGTTCTTC
CASSLEGTSGSRVNEQFF
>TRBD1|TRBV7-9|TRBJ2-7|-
TGTGCCAGCAGCTTCAGCCGGGACAGCTACGAGCAGTACTTC
CASSFSRDSYEQYF
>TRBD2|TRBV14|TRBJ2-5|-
TGTGCCAGCAGCCAAGGAGGTTCGGGAGGGTCAGGAGGGACCCAGTACTTC
CASSQGGSGGSGGTQYF
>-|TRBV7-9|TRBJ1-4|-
TGTGCCAGCAGCTTAAGGCAGGCTAATGAAAAACTGTTTTTT
CASSLRQANEKLFF
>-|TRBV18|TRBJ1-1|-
TGTGCCAGCTCACCGAAAGCGGGCACTGAAGCTTTCTTT
CASSPKAGTEAFF
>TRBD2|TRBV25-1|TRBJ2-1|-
TGTGCCAGCAGTCGGCGACTAGCTAACAATGAGCAGTTCTTC
CASSRRLANNEQFF
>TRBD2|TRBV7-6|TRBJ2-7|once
TGTGCCAGCAGCCTAGGACTAGCGGGAGGGCCAGGGTACGAGCAGTACTTC
CASSLGLAGGPGYEQYF
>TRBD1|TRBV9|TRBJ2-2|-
TGTGCCAGCAGCAACAGCCGAACAGGGGGTAACACCGGGGAGCTGTTTTTT
CASSNSRTGGNTGELFF
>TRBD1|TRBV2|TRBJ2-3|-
TGTGCCAGCAAGACAGGGGAGGGCACAGATACGCAGTATTTT
CASKTGEGTDTQYF
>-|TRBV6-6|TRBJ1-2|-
TGTGCCAGCAGTCCACAGGGATTGGGTGATTATGGCTACACCTTC
CASSPQGLGDYGYTF
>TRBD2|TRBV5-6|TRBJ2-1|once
TGTGCCAGCAGCTTGACTAGCGGGATAACCATCTCCTACAATGAGCAGTTCTTC
CASSLTSGITISYNEQFF
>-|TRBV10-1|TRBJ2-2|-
TGCGCCAGCAGTGACGGTTCTAGGTCGGGCGGGGAGCTGTTTTTT
CASSDGSRSGGELFF
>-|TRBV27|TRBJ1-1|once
TGTGCCAGTCGAGGACAGTCAGCCCCTCTTAGAGCTTTCTTT
CASRGQSAPLRAFF
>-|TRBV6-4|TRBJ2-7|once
TGTGCCAGCAGTGAGGAACTCCCAGGCGAGCAGTACTTC
CASSEELPGEQYF
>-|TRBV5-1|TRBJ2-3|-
TGCGCCAGCAGGTTGGCGGGACAAACAGATACGCAGTATTTT
CASRLAGQTDTQYF
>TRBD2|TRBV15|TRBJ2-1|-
TGTGCCACCAGCAGGGGACGGGAGGACCACAATGAGCAGTTCTTC
CATSRGREDHNEQFF
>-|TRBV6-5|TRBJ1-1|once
TGTGCCAGCAGTCCATGGACTACCGGGGAAGCTTTCTTT
CASSPWTTGEAFF
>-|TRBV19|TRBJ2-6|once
TGTGCCAGTAGGATACAGGGAAATGGGGCCAACGTCCTGACTTTC
CASRIQGNGANVLTF
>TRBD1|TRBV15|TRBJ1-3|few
TGTGCCACCAGCAGAGATCTCCCAGGGGGCTCTGGAAACACCATATATTTT
CATSRDLPGGSGNTIYF
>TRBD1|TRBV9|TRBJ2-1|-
TGTGCCAGCAGCAATGACAGGGGCGATGAGCAGTTCTTC
CASSNDRGDEQFF
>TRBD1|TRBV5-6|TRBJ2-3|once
TGTGCCAGCAGCAGGGACAGGGAGGCAAGTAGCACAGATACGCAGTATTTT
CASSRDREASSTDTQYF
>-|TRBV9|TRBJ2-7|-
TGTGCCAGCAGCGTAGCAGCAGGGCCCAGGTACGAGCAGTACTTC
CASSVAAGPRYEQYF
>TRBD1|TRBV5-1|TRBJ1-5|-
TGCGCCAGCAGCTGGGACAGGGAAAATCAGCCCCAGCATTTT
CASSWDRENQPQHF
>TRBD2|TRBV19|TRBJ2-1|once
TGTGCCAGTAGTGCTAGCGGGTTCTCCTACAATGAGCAGTTCTTC
CASSASGFSYNEQFF
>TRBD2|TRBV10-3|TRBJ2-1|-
TGTGCCATCAGTGGGAGCGGGACCTACAATGAGCAGTTCTTC
CAISGSGTYNEQFF
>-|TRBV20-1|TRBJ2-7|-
TGCAGTGCCCTACGCTACGAGCAGTACTTC
CSALRYEQYF
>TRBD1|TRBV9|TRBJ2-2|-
TGCGGACAGGGTACGGGGGAGCTGTTTTTT
CGQGTGELFF
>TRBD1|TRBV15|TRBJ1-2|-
TGTGCCACCAGCCGGACAGGGGGCGAGGGCTATGGCTACACCTTC
CATSRTGGEGYGYTF
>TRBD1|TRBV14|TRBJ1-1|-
TGTGCCAGCAGCCACCCGGGACAGGGGGCGCTGGGCACTGAAGCTTTCTTT
CASSHPGQGALGTEAFF
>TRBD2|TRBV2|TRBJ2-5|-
TGTGCCTGGGGGACTACCCTCCGAGAGACCCAGTACTTC
CAWGTTLRETQYF
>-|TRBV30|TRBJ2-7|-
TGTGCCTGGGGCTCATCGCCAGGCGAGCAGTACTTC
CAWGSSPGEQYF
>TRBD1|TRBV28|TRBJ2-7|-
TGTGCCAGCAGTCCGGGACAGGGGGGCTACGAGCAGTACTTC
CASSPGQGGYEQYF
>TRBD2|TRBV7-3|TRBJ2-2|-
TGTGCCAGCAGCTGGCTAGCGGGAGGTACCGGGGAGCTGTTTTTT
CASSWLAGGTGELFF
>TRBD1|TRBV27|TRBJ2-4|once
TGTGCCAGCAGTCCCGGACAGGGGGCGACCAAAAACAGTCAGTACTTC
CASSPGQGATKNSQYF
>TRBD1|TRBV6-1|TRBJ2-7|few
TGTGCCAGCAGTAACGGACAGGGCATTTCCGAGCAGTACTTC
CASSNGQGISEQYF
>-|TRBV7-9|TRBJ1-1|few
TGTGCCAGCAGCGTTACAGGGTTGGACGCCACTGAAGCTTTCTTT
CASSVTGLDATEAFF
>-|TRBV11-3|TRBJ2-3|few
TGTGCCAGCAGCTTAGCGGGGTCCACAGATACGCAGTATTTT
CASSLAGSTDTQYF
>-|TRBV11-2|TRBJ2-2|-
TGTGCCAGCAGCTTAGATATTAGGGGGAAGCGGACCGGGGAGCTGTTTTTT
CASSLDIRGKRTGELFF
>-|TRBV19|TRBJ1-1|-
TGTGCCAGTAGTATACTACGTGACACTGAAGCTTTCTTT
CASSILRDTEAFF
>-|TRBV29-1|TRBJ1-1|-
TGCAGCGGCATTGAGACAGGTAATACTGAAGCTTTCTTT
CSGIETGNTEAFF
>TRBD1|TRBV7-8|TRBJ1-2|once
TGTGCCAGCAGCTCGCTGGACAGGTTCCTCTATGGCTACACCTTC
CASSSLDRFLYGYTF
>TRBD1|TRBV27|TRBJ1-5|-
TGTGCCAGCAGTTCATCACGGGACAGGTGGATATCCGATCAGCCCCAGCATTTT
CASSSSRDRWISDQPQHF
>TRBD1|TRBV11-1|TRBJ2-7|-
TGTGCCAGCAGCCTACAAAGGACAGGGGGCCGCTACGAGCAGTACTTC
CASSLQRTGGRYEQYF
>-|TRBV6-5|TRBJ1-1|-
TGTGCCAGCAGGGTCGGCGGTAATGAAGCTTTCTTT
CASRVGGNEAFF
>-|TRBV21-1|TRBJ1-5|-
TGTGCCAGCAGCAAGCAGGACAGGGCGAGGTCACAGCCCCAGCATTTT
CASSKQDRARSQPQHF
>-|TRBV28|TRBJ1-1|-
TGTGCCAGCAGTTTGTCAGTGAACACTGAAGCTTTCTTT
CASSLSVNTEAFF
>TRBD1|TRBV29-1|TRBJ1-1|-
TGCAGCGTTGATAGTGGACAGGGGGGGGGAGCTTTCTTT
CSVDSGQGGGAFF
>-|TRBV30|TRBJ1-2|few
TGTGCCTGGAGTGGGGGTAGCGGATATGGCTACACCTTC
CAWSGGSGYGYTF
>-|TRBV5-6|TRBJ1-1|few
TGTGCCAGCAGCACAAATCCGGGACATAGCATGAACACTGAAGCTTTCTTT
CASSTNPGHSMNTEAFF
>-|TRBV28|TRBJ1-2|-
TGTGCCAGCAGTTTCCCCGGAGAGGGGGTCATATTGAGTTCCTATGGCTACACCTTC
CASSFPGEGVILSSYGYTF
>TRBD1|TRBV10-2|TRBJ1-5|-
TGCGCCAGCAGTGAGTCAAGTGGGCCAGGGGGTCAGCCCCAGCATTTT
CASSESSGPGGQPQHF
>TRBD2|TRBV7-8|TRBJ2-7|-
TGTGCCAGCAGCCCACGGGGGGGGACAAATTCCTACGAGCAGTACTTC
CASSPRGGTNSYEQYF
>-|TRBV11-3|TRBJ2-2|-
TGTGCCAGCAGCTTAGATGGCTTCACCGGGGAGCTGTTTTTT
CASSLDGFTGELFF
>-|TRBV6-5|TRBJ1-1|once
TGTGCCAGCAGTTTGGAGGGAATGAACACTGAAGCTTTCTTT
CASSLEGMNTEAFF